What follows are 7 T cell receptor beta chains derived from one specimen sequenced in a study of CD8 T cells in ankylosing spondylitis. TCRdb reanalysed the 5' RACE reads using MiXCR and keeps one entry per CDR3 protein. The sample consists of just over 350,000 distinct CDR3 sequences, approximately 20% of them appearing once. What was sequenced was blood, either unsorted or a sorted T cell fraction (not recorded which). These receptors were collected from a male donor with ankylosing spondylitis or in good health (not recorded which).

This clonotype has just a few counts. The chain carries TRBV12-3 or TRBV12-4 and TRBJ2-1; D gene uncertain. The CDR3 spans 15 residues. The ends were cut back, 3 bases at V and 1 base at J, with 10 bases in the middle. CDR3 nucleotide sequence: TGTGCCAGCAGTTTCGGACGGTTTTCCTACAATGAGCAGTTCTTC. This sequence encodes CASSFGRFSYNEQFF.

This clonotype appeared once. The chain couples TRBV20-1 to TRBJ2-2; D not resolved. This CDR3 spans 13 amino acids. Germline CDR1 is DFQATT and CDR2 is SNEGSKA (reference sequence). V was clipped by 7 bases and J by 5 bases, with 14 bases between them. This CDR3 is CSVVGVGTGELFF. The CDR3 DNA sequence: TGCAGTGTAGTTGGGGTCGGAACCGGGGAGCTGTTTTTT.

The genes are TRBV11-2 and TRBJ2-4; 8 nucleotides match TRBD1. The germline V gene has CDR1 SGHAT and CDR2 FQNNGV. Unmatched junction bases numbered 6, after V lost 7 bases and J lost 1 base. CDR3 size: 15 residues. Written as DNA, the CDR3 is TGTGCCAGCACCGGACAGGGTGAGGCCAAAAACATTCAGTACTTC. Its protein is CASTGQGEAKNIQYF.

This clonotype was counted between two and nine times. The gene calls are TRBV20-1 and TRBJ2-3, with TRBD2 matching over 8 bases. J was trimmed by 4 bases and V by 1 base; bases with no gene match: 1. The germline V gene has CDR1 DFQATT and CDR2 SNEGSKA (reference sequence). The CDR3 totals 13 residues. The CDR3 bases are TGCAGTGCTAGAGGGACTAGCTCAGATACGCAGTATTTT. Encoded protein: CSARGTSSDTQYF.

This clonotype turned up a few times. The chain carries TRBV11-2 and TRBJ2-7; either TRBD1 or TRBD2 may supply D (5 bases each). The CDR3 has 15 amino acids. In germline, CDR1 is SGHAT, CDR2 FQNNGV. V dropped 0 bases and J dropped 6 bases, with 15 bases sitting between them. In nucleotides, the CDR3 is TGTGCCAGCAGCTTAGATGGGGCCGGGGTCGGCGAGCAGTACTTC. Amino acids: CASSLDGAGVGEQYF.

This chain links TRBV7-8 with TRBJ2-1; D is perhaps TRBD2 (5 bases). The CDR3 has 13 residues. Germline V gene data show CDR1 as SGHVS and CDR2 as FQNEAQ. The V end lost 7 bases, the J end lost 7 bases, and 14 bases lay between the germline ends. The CDR3 region is CASTLARGNEQFF. CDR3 bases: TGTGCCAGCACCCTTGCCCGGGGAAATGAGCAGTTCTTC.

The chain is built from TRBV7-9 and TRBJ1-2; D unresolved. Germline assignment: CDR1 SEHNR and CDR2 FQNEAQ (reference sequence). The V end was cut by 2 bases, the J end by 2 bases, with 9 bases between. The CDR3 consists of 14 residues. CDR3 DNA sequence: TGTGCCAGCAGCTTATCGGACGGAAACTATGGCTACACCTTC. This encodes CASSLSDGNYGYTF.